Sequencing of this T cell receptor (beta chain) was carried out in a study of technical replicates of blood from a handful of donors (TCRdb year 2017). The method behind the library was the immunoSEQ multiplex PCR assay. Imported from immuneACCESS, the table was reduced by TCRdb to in-frame sequences with V and J called. These copies leave out some clones; in studies compared against another copy, an unresolved V gene accounts for under half, and the cause of the remainder is not known. Here the sample has 75,000 to 90,000 clones; over 85% occur a single time. The top ten clonotypes cover about 0.23% of the sample. Counted from cysteine to phenylalanine, this CDR3 has 14 amino acids. Left in the record is the CDR3 DNA by itself, 42 bases read in frame from the first base. Via the germline V gene, CDR1 is SGHRS and CDR2 YFSETQ. Relative to germline, V is 0 bases shorter and J is 8 bases shorter, with 12 bases between their ends.

Concerning this clone: Its antigen target is currently unknown. No clone much larger than this one lies a single base away; base qualities are absent.

The sequencing sample was made of T cells isolated from PBMCs. This sequence uses TRBV5-1 and TRBJ2-1; D gene: possibly TRBD2, on 5 matching bases. This receptor was obtained from a human donor in good health. The nucleotide sequence reads TGCGCCAGCAGCTTGGTCGGGTTCGGGGATGAGCAGTTCTTC. This gives the protein CASSLVGFGDEQFF. Joined to the reference TRBV5-1 and TRBJ2-1 proteins, this CDR3 gives the full variable domain: KAGVTQTPRYLIKTRGQQVTLSCSPISGHRSVSWYQQTPGQGLQFLFEYFSETQRNKGNFPGRFSGRQFSNSRSEMNVSTLELGDSALYLCASSLVGFGDEQFFGPGTRLTVL.